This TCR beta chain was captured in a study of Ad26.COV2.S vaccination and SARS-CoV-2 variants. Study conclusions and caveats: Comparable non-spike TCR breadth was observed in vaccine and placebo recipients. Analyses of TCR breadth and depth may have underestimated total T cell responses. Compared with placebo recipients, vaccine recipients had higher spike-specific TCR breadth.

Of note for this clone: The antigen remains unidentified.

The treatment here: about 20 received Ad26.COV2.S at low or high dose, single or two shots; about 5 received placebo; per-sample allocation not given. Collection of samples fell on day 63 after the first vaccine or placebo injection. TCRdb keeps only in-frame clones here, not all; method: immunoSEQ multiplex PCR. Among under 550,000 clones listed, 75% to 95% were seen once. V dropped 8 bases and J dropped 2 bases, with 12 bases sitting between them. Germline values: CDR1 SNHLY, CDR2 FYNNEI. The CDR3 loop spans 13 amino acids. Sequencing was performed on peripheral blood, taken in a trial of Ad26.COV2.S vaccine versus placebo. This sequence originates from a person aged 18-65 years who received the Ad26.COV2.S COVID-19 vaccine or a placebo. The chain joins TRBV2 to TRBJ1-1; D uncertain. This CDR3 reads CASGPDTNTEAFF. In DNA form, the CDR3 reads TGTGCCAGCGGCCCCGACACAAACACTGAAGCTTTCTTT.